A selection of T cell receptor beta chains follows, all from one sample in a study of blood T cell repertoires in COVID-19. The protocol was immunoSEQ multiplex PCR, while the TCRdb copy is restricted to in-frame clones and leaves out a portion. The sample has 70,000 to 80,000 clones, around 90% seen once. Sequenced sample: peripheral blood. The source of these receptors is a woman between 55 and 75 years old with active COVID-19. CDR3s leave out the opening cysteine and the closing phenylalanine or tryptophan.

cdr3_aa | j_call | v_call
ASSSGRENEKLF | TRBJ1-4 | TRBV19
SVSSGRAHEQF | TRBJ2-1 | TRBV29-1
ASSRDSGGYT | TRBJ1-2 | TRBV5-1
ASSRAQTGTGELF | TRBJ2-2 | TRBV3-1/TRBV3-2
ASSGLGGGDTEAF | TRBJ1-1 | TRBV27
AWSPTDRGYQPQH | TRBJ1-5 | TRBV30
ASSQAYNEQF | TRBJ2-1 | TRBV4-1
ASRWTVGLGANEQF | TRBJ2-1 | TRBV4-2
ASSLLPLGGAGNTIY | TRBJ1-3 | TRBV27
ASSPLTGSVYEQY | TRBJ2-7 | TRBV27
ASSLPGTGATDEQF | TRBJ2-1 | TRBV28
ASSAGTGGKNIQY | TRBJ2-4 | TRBV5-1
ASSLGRSQQETQY | TRBJ2-5 | TRBV7-2
ASLGSSYNEQF | TRBJ2-1 | TRBV2
ASSSYASGSYEQY | TRBJ2-7 | TRBV7-2
ASSLRERTDTQY | TRBJ2-3 | TRBV7-9
ASSLADRVVWETQY | TRBJ2-5 | TRBV7-2
ASSPFLERRSYEQY | TRBJ2-7 | TRBV18
ASTLTEAAGELF | TRBJ2-2 | TRBV19
ASSGPGNEQF | TRBJ2-1 | TRBV5-4
ASSKSGTGGGTTEAF | TRBJ1-1 | TRBV7-2
ASSDSPTDTQY | TRBJ2-3 | TRBV28
ASSLVQARQGGGELF | TRBJ2-2 | TRBV7-6
ASSSYYEQY | TRBJ2-7 | TRBV7-2
ASRTEESTDTQY | TRBJ2-3 | TRBV6-5
ASSQVGAGGPGETQY | TRBJ2-5 | TRBV4-1
ASSEDYLGEQY | TRBJ2-7 | TRBV27
ATYSTEAF | TRBJ1-1 | TRBV28
ASSIGATHEPQH | TRBJ1-5 | TRBV19
ASSLYPRRDSSYGEKLF | TRBJ1-4 | TRBV7-9
ASSLTRGANVLT | TRBJ2-6 | TRBV7-9
SATRNEQF | TRBJ2-1 | TRBV20-1
ASSQLAGGPREQF | TRBJ2-1 | TRBV2
ASSYSSVGGEVGYT | TRBJ1-2 | TRBV6-5
ASSPISDGRGGGYT | TRBJ1-2 | TRBV18
ASSELGQGYGYT | TRBJ1-2 | TRBV6-1
ASSPGGASNQPQH | TRBJ1-5 | TRBV6-6
ASSHDSGSEAF | TRBJ1-1 | TRBV28
ASIPGLAGVPGANVLT | TRBJ2-6 | TRBV2
ASSASAQETQY | TRBJ2-5 | TRBV19
ASSRAGTFNEQF | TRBJ2-1 | TRBV7-2
ASSLSAGGGEQY | TRBJ2-7 | TRBV5-1
ASSFGTSGSYEQY | TRBJ2-7 | TRBV3-1/TRBV3-2
ASSVGLAGGPVSGELF | TRBJ2-2 | TRBV9
ASSTTGVSNYGYT | TRBJ1-2 | TRBV18
ASSRGVSTEAF | TRBJ1-1 | TRBV7-9
ASSSPRSNQPQH | TRBJ1-5 | TRBV28
ASSAALAGGEQF | TRBJ2-1 | TRBV6-4
ASSPTAGGWNTEAF | TRBJ1-1 | TRBV18
ASIQLAGVLNEQF | TRBJ2-1 | TRBV7-2
AWSVRGRELGYT | TRBJ1-2 | TRBV30
ASSPYGTGINTGELF | TRBJ2-2 | TRBV7-9
ASRLGPICSGGGLVSSYNEQF | TRBJ2-1 | TRBV12-2